The 9 T cell receptor beta chains given below trace back to one sample, sequenced in a study of T cell changes during pregnancy in multiple sclerosis. This table comes from immunoSEQ multiplex PCR, and its TCRdb copy is limited to in-frame clones, with some not included. The sample comprises around 120,000 clones, approximately 89% of which are singletons, and around 3.2% rests with the top ten. The specimen was peripheral blood, collected after pregnancy. The source is a female donor with multiple sclerosis, enrolled in a pregnancy study.

The chain couples TRBV7-8 to TRBJ2-7, with 8 bases matching TRBD2. V shed 5 bases, J shed 3 bases, and the junction held 6 bases outside the gene matches. The CDR3 has 14 residues. Per the germline V gene, CDR1 is SGHVS and CDR2 is FQNEAQ. CDR3 residues: CASSPGGGNYEQYF. The CDR3 DNA reads TGTGCCAGCAGCCCCGGGGGGGGAAACTACGAGCAGTACTTC.

Note on this clone: The sample carries other DNA sequences with the same CDR3. This rearrangement joins TRBV5-5 to TRBJ2-1; D uncertain. Germline lookup yields CDR1 SGHKS and CDR2 YYEKEE (reference sequence). Trimming took 4 bases from V and 5 from J, leaving 4 bases between them. The CDR3 sequence is 11 residues long. The DNA of the CDR3 is TGTGCCAGCAGCCCCGACAATGAGCAGTTCTTC. It translates to CASSPDNEQFF.

The genes are TRBV2 and TRBJ1-4; TRBD1 is a possible D gene (6 bases). The V gene lost 6 bases and the J gene lost 6 bases, with 11 bases spanning the gap. The CDR3 contains 13 residues. In germline, CDR1 is SNHLY, CDR2 FYNNEI. CDR3 DNA sequence: TGTGCCAGCAGGCGGACAGCGGATGAAAAACTGTTTTTT. Translation: CASRRTADEKLFF.

V is TRBV30 and J is TRBJ1-1; no reliable D call. The ends were cut back, 4 bases at V and 1 base at J, with 7 bases in the middle. The CDR3 has 12 amino acids. Germline V gene lookup returns CDR1 GTSNPN and CDR2 SVGIG (reference sequence). The CDR3 DNA reads as TGTGCCTGGACCAGTGAGAACACTGAAGCTTTCTTT. Translated: CAWTSENTEAFF.

The chain carries TRBV4-1 and TRBJ2-1; 12 bases are a match to TRBD1. The CDR3 runs 15 residues. The V and J ends lost 4 bases and 8 bases, in that order; junction bases with no gene match: 6. Germline loops: CDR1 MGHRA, CDR2 YSYEKL. CDR3 nucleotides: TGCGCCAGCAGCCCCCGGGACAGGGGGCTTGATGAGCAGTTCTTC. This codes for CASSPRDRGLDEQFF.

This clone was observed once. The chain links TRBV27 to TRBJ1-5; the D is unclear. The CDR3 sequence is 13 residues long. CDR1 and CDR2 (germline): MNHEY, SMNVEV (reference sequence). Trimming removed 0 bases at V and 9 bases at J, with 9 bases between. The CDR3 DNA reads TGTGCCAGCAGTTTATCCCGCTATTGGCCCCAGCATTTT. Its translation: CASSLSRYWPQHF.

V gene TRBV27 combines with J gene TRBJ1-2; weak D call: TRBD1 (6 bases). This CDR3 region has 14 residues. V lost 5 bases to trimming and J lost 8 bases, with 18 bases between them. Germline V gives CDR1 MNHEY, CDR2 SMNVEV (reference sequence). The CDR3 DNA is TGTGCCAGCAGTCCTGGGGGCGGAAAGAGCGGCTACACCTTC. This gives the protein CASSPGGGKSGYTF.

This clone was counted a single time. The chain joins TRBV27 to TRBJ1-2; 8 bases are a match to TRBD1. The CDR3 covers 13 residues. After removal of 5 bases from V and 4 bases from J, the junction contained 3 bases not matched to a gene. The V gene's germline CDR1 is MNHEY and CDR2 SMNVEV (reference sequence). The CDR3 DNA is TGTGCCAGCAGTCTCGGGACAGGCTATGGCTACACCTTC. Residues: CASSLGTGYGYTF.

As DNA, the CDR3 is TGTGCCAGTAGTATTTTGGCGGATAGCAATCAGCCCCAGCATTTT. Protein product: CASSILADSNQPQHF. The rearrangement uses TRBV19 and TRBJ1-5; D is ambiguous. There are 15 residues in the CDR3. CDR1 and CDR2 from the germline V gene are LNHDA and SQIVND (reference sequence). Between the trimmed V and J ends, which lost 3 bases and 0 bases, there was a span of 9 bases.